Shown below are 27 T cell receptor beta chains from a single sample sequenced in a study of blood T cell repertoires in COVID-19. Using immunoSEQ multiplex PCR, the repertoire was profiled, and TCRdb retains in-frame clones only, with some absent. Of around 86,000 clones listed, roughly 84% were seen once; the top ten hold roughly 5%. Sequencing used peripheral blood. The origin of the receptors is a woman aged 80 or over with acute or convalescent COVID-19.

In its sample, this clone was seen a few times. The chain employs TRBV25-1 and TRBJ1-2; D unresolved. The germline V gene encodes CDR1 MGHDK and CDR2 SYGVNS. The CDR3 has 16 residues. V was pared by 1 base and J by 2 bases, with 14 bases between. CDR3 sequence: CASSEFLSRGNYGYTF. In nucleotides, the CDR3 is TGTGCCAGCAGTGAATTTCTTAGCAGAGGCAACTATGGCTACACCTTC.

CDR3 amino acids: CATSPSAGFNEQFF. The DNA for the CDR3 is TGTGCCACCAGCCCCTCCGCGGGGTTCAATGAGCAGTTCTTC. The chain has TRBV24-1 and TRBJ2-1; D may be TRBD2 (6 bases). The CDR3 has 14 amino acids. The germline CDR1 and CDR2 sequences are KGHDR and SFDVKD. The V end lost 7 bases, the J end lost 6 bases, and 15 bases lay between the germline ends.

V is TRBV28 and J is TRBJ2-1; D uncertain. The CDR3 is made up of 14 amino acids. Trimming left V 6 bases short and J 0 bases short, with 9 bases between. The V gene's germline CDR1 is MDHEN and CDR2 SYDVKM. CDR3 protein: CASRLRSSYNEQFF. CDR3 nucleotides: TGTGCCAGCAGGTTACGGAGCTCCTACAATGAGCAGTTCTTC.

The chain links TRBV19 to TRBJ2-1; 7 positions agree with TRBD1. Germline V gene data show CDR1 as LNHDA and CDR2 as SQIVND (reference sequence). Germline trimming cut 4 bases from V and 3 bases from J; bases unmatched to any gene: 6. CDR3 length equals 15 residues. The CDR3: CASSTTGSRYNEQFF. The CDR3 nucleotides are TGTGCCAGTAGTACGACAGGGAGTCGCTACAATGAGCAGTTCTTC. Variable domain in full (rest from reference TRBV19 and TRBJ2-1): DGGITQSPKYLFRKEGQNVTLSCEQNLNHDAMYWYRQDPGQGLRLIYYSQIVNDFQKGDIAEGYSVSREKKESFPLTVTSAQKNPTAFYLCASSTTGSRYNEQFFGPGTRLTVL.

V and J are TRBV30 and TRBJ1-5, with TRBD1 identical over 10 bases. Per the germline V gene, CDR1 is GTSNPN and CDR2 is SVGIG (reference sequence). J was trimmed by 7 bases and V by 0 bases; bases with no gene match: 6. The CDR3 loop spans 15 amino acids. Here the CDR3 reads CAWSVQTGGVQPQHF. The CDR3 bases are TGTGCCTGGAGTGTACAGACAGGGGGCGTGCAGCCCCAGCATTTT.

The gene calls are TRBV5-1 and TRBJ2-1, with TRBD2 identical over 9 bases. Germline CDR1 and CDR2: SGHRS and YFSETQ. This CDR3 is 14 amino acids long. V was pared by 2 bases and J by 8 bases, with 5 bases of the junction left unmatched. The CDR3: CASSFAGGPDEQFF. The CDR3 coding sequence is TGCGCCAGCAGCTTTGCGGGAGGGCCGGATGAGCAGTTCTTC.

The gene calls are TRBV7-9 and TRBJ2-2; 7 positions agree with TRBD2. Germline V gives CDR1 SEHNR, CDR2 FQNEAQ (reference sequence). The CDR3 has 15 residues. The V gene end was trimmed by 6 bases and the J gene end by 0 bases; junction bases not matched to a gene: 4. This chain's CDR3 is CASSPSGTNTGELFF. For the CDR3, the DNA is TGTGCCAGCAGTCCGAGCGGGACGAACACCGGGGAGCTGTTTTTT.

In this sample, this clone turned up once. V and J are TRBV5-4 and TRBJ2-1, with 8 bases lining up with TRBD1. The CDR3 length is 15 residues. The germline CDR1 and CDR2 sequences are SGHNT and YYREEE (reference sequence). J was trimmed by 2 bases and V by 2 bases; bases with no gene match: 3. In DNA, the CDR3 is TGTGCCAGCAGCTTACAGGGGGGAGCCTACAATGAGCAGTTCTTC. This gives the protein CASSLQGGAYNEQFF.

The J gene is TRBJ2-1, the V gene TRBV9; D perhaps matches TRBD2 (6 bases). V was cut by 5 bases and J by 3 bases, with 9 bases left in between. The CDR3 is 13 residues long. CDR1 is SGDLS and CDR2 is YYNGEE in the germline V gene. The CDR3 here is CASRRDLYNEQFF. The CDR3 bases are TGTGCCAGCAGGCGGGACCTCTACAATGAGCAGTTCTTC.

The chain recombines TRBV10-3 with TRBJ2-5; D is uncertain. The CDR3 totals 11 residues. V was shortened by 8 bases and J by 3 bases, with 7 bases between the two germline ends. Germline CDR1 is ENHRY and CDR2 is SYGVKD. The CDR3 nucleotides read TGTGCCATCGGAGCGAAAGAGACCCAGTACTTC. It encodes CAIGAKETQYF.

The V call is TRBV2, the J call TRBJ1-4; possibly TRBD1 for D (5 bases). The CDR3 totals 12 residues. The V gene's germline CDR1 is SNHLY and CDR2 FYNNEI. Trimming stripped 7 bases from V and 8 bases from J, with 11 bases between. The CDR3 sequence: CASMGPREKLFF. CDR3 DNA: TGTGCCAGCATGGGGCCCCGGGAAAAACTGTTTTTT.

This sequence joins TRBV19 and TRBJ1-1; TRBD1 might be the D (6 bases). Germline values: CDR1 LNHDA, CDR2 SQIVND (reference sequence). The CDR3 consists of 15 residues. V dropped 5 bases and J dropped 2 bases, with 15 bases sitting between them. The CDR3 protein is CASSSRPGHNTEAFF. CDR3 coding DNA: TGTGCCAGTAGTTCCCGACCGGGACACAACACTGAAGCTTTCTTT.

This chain uses TRBV12-3 or TRBV12-4 with TRBJ1-2; TRBD1 might be the D (6 bases). Trimming cost V 3 bases and J 4 bases, with 9 bases left between them. The CDR3 loop spans 13 amino acids. CDR3 sequence reads: CASSLSGAYGYTF. In nucleotides, the CDR3 is TGTGCCAGCAGTTTGTCAGGGGCCTATGGCTACACCTTC.

This chain joins TRBV19 and TRBJ2-2, with D possibly matching TRBD1 (7 bases). V gave up 5 bases and J gave up 6 bases, with 13 bases separating them. This CDR3 spans 14 amino acids. Germline CDR1 reads LNHDA; CDR2 reads SQIVND (reference sequence). CDR3 sequence: CASSPQGGAGELFF. CDR3 nucleotide sequence: TGTGCCAGTAGTCCCCAGGGGGGCGCCGGGGAGCTGTTTTTT.

V usage is TRBV5-1 and J usage is TRBJ2-1, with 8 bases fitting TRBD1. Germline-derived CDR1 and CDR2 are SGHRS and YFSETQ. The CDR3 runs 14 residues. Trimming cost V 5 bases and J 4 bases; bases outside gene matches: 5. DNA for the CDR3: TGCGCCAGCAGTACCGGGACAGGTTACAATGAGCAGTTCTTC. Its protein product is CASSTGTGYNEQFF. The full variable domain, completed using reference TRBV5-1 and TRBJ2-1, is KAGVTQTPRYLIKTRGQQVTLSCSPISGHRSVSWYQQTPGQGLQFLFEYFSETQRNKGNFPGRFSGRQFSNSRSEMNVSTLELGDSALYLCASSTGTGYNEQFFGPGTRLTVL.

The chain employs TRBV3-1 (or the pseudogene TRBV3-2) and TRBJ1-1, with 7 bases that match TRBD1. After removal of 6 bases from V and 4 bases from J, the junction contained 11 bases not matched to a gene. CDR3 length: 15 residues. Per the germline V gene, CDR1 is LGHDT and CDR2 is YNNKEL (reference sequence). Here the CDR3 DNA reads TGTGCCAGCAGTCGAGCCACAGGGGCAGGCACTGAAGCTTTCTTT. Translation: CASSRATGAGTEAFF.

The genes are TRBV12-5 and TRBJ2-3; D might be TRBD1 (6 bases). Trimming stripped 1 base from V and 6 bases from J, with 11 bases between. The CDR3 runs 14 residues. The V gene's germline CDR1 is LGHNT and CDR2 FRNRAP. This CDR3 reads CASGLGTVEDTQYF. The CDR3 DNA reads TGTGCTAGTGGTTTGGGGACAGTCGAGGATACGCAGTATTTT.

The chain combines TRBV5-1 with TRBJ1-4; D is possibly TRBD1 (5 bases). V was trimmed by 3 bases and J by 6 bases, leaving 18 bases between them. From germline, CDR1 is SGHRS and CDR2 YFSETQ. The CDR3 is 16 amino acids. The CDR3 region has the DNA TGCGCCAGCAGCTGGGGCCCGGCGTCGGGGGATGAAAAACTGTTTTTT. Translated, it gives CASSWGPASGDEKLFF.

This sequence joins TRBV7-9 and TRBJ1-1; 9 bases match TRBD1. In germline, CDR1 is SEHNR, CDR2 FQNEAQ (reference sequence). V was clipped by 3 bases and J by 4 bases; unmatched bases: 3. The CDR3 contains 14 residues. CDR3 residues: CASSLADRGTEAFF. The CDR3 nucleotides are TGTGCCAGCAGCTTGGCGGACAGGGGCACTGAAGCTTTCTTT.

The V call is TRBV3-1 (or the pseudogene TRBV3-2), the J call TRBJ1-2, with D unclear. CDR1 LGHDT and CDR2 YNNKEL come from the germline V gene (reference sequence). CDR3 length: 11 residues. Trimming took off 4 bases at V and 9 bases at J, with 9 bases between the two ends. CDR3 sequence (DNA): TGTGCCAGCAGCCTTAGGACTCGCTACACCTTC. Its protein product is CASSLRTRYTF.

This clone was seen only a few times. The CDR3 reads CASSQPGTGKNEQFF. The CDR3 coding sequence is TGCGCCAGCAGCCAACCCGGGACAGGGAAAAATGAGCAGTTCTTC. The V and J genes are TRBV4-3 and TRBJ2-1, with 9 positions matching TRBD1. The CDR3 runs 15 residues. In germline, CDR1 is LGHNA, CDR2 YSLEER. J lost 7 bases, V lost 2 bases, and 6 bases had no gene match.

The rearrangement uses TRBV3-1 (or the pseudogene TRBV3-2) and TRBJ1-1, with TRBD1 identical over 8 bases. The CDR3 is 14 amino acids. V dropped 4 bases and J dropped 3; count of bases not matched to a gene: 4. Germline CDR1 reads LGHDT; CDR2 reads YNNKEL (reference sequence). The CDR3 DNA reads TGTGCCAGCAGCCCAGACAGGGGCTACACTGAAGCTTTCTTT. Residues: CASSPDRGYTEAFF.

This sequence joins TRBV5-1 and TRBJ2-2, with D uncertain. Trimming removed 1 base from V and 4 bases from J, with 11 bases in between. The germline gives CDR1 SGHRS, CDR2 YFSETQ. This CDR3 is built from 15 residues. The CDR3 DNA reads TGCGCCAGCAGCTTGACTGTCGGTAGCACCGGGGAGCTGTTTTTT. Protein sequence: CASSLTVGSTGELFF.

The chain links TRBV19 to TRBJ1-5; maybe TRBD1 (6 bases). The CDR3 length is 13 residues. Looked up from germline, CDR1 is LNHDA and CDR2 is SQIVND (reference sequence). The V and J ends lost 4 bases and 7 bases respectively, with 11 bases between them. The CDR3 DNA follows: TGTGCCAGTAGTACCGCTGACAGGCAGCCCCAGCATTTT. Its translation: CASSTADRQPQHF. Together with reference TRBV19 and TRBJ1-5, the CDR3 gives the full variable domain: DGGITQSPKYLFRKEGQNVTLSCEQNLNHDAMYWYRQDPGQGLRLIYYSQIVNDFQKGDIAEGYSVSREKKESFPLTVTSAQKNPTAFYLCASSTADRQPQHFGDGTRLSIL.

The chain joins TRBV14 to TRBJ1-3, with D perhaps matching TRBD1 (5 bases). CDR3 length: 15 residues. V lost 5 bases, J lost 0 bases, and 11 bases lay in between. Germline loops: CDR1 SGHDN, CDR2 FVKESK. The DNA of the CDR3 is TGTGCCAGCAGCTCTCCAGGGCTCTCTGGAAACACCATATATTTT. This codes for CASSSPGLSGNTIYF.

The chain employs TRBV30 and TRBJ2-5; TRBD2 matches 7 bases. J gave up 4 bases and V 1 base, and 0 bases lay outside the gene matches. Germline CDR1 GTSNPN, CDR2 SVGIG (reference sequence). The CDR3 is 12 amino acids. CDR3 sequence: CAWSGEGETQYF. CDR3 nucleotide sequence: TGTGCCTGGAGTGGGGAGGGAGAGACCCAGTACTTC. The full variable domain, with the rest looked up from reference TRBV30 and TRBJ2-5, is SQTIHQWPATLVQPVGSPLSLECTVEGTSNPNLYWYRQAAGRGLQLLFYSVGIGQISSEVPQNLSASRPQDRQFILSSKKLLLSDSGFYLCAWSGEGETQYFGPGTRLLVL.

The chain uses TRBV3-1 (or the pseudogene TRBV3-2) and TRBJ2-3; TRBD2 matches 9 bases. Per the germline V gene, CDR1 is LGHDT and CDR2 is YNNKEL (reference sequence). V lost 3 bases and J lost 0; bases outside the gene matches: 4. The CDR3 length is 16 residues. Written as DNA, the CDR3 is TGTGCCAGCAGCCACCCCAGCGGGAGGAGCACAGATACGCAGTATTTT. This encodes CASSHPSGRSTDTQYF.